This T cell receptor beta chain was sequenced in a study of Graves' ophthalmopathy and Graves' hyperthyroidism. Findings and limits, study-wide: A majority of expanded thyroid clonotypes exceeding 0.001 frequency were likewise present in blood.

Remarks on this clonotype: Its antigen is unidentified.

V lost 2 bases, J lost 3 bases, and 7 bases lay in between. The CDR3 contains 13 residues. Germline CDR1 and CDR2: SGHRS and YFSETQ. Transcripts of RNA were the source for amplifying TCR beta CDR3 regions. The authors performed first-round RT-PCR with HTBI primers and then a second-round multiplex PCR. One entry per CDR3 protein, called by TCRdb with MiXCR from the multiplex PCR reads. The profile shows just over 600,000 distinct CDR3 sequences, about a fifth of them singletons. Included hyperthyroidism patients were aged 18 to 65 and newly diagnosed (under 2 months' duration). The V gene is TRBV5-1, the J gene TRBJ2-3, with D uncertain. The origin of this receptor is a woman between 18 and 29 years old with stable Graves' hyperthyroidism. Some clones in this sample may be carry-over from other donors' samples. Material: peripheral blood. The CDR3 reads CASSFTGTDTQYF. For the CDR3, the DNA is TGCGCCAGCAGCTTTACCGGAACAGATACGCAGTATTTT. Complete variable domain (other parts from reference TRBV5-1 and TRBJ2-3): KAGVTQTPRYLIKTRGQQVTLSCSPISGHRSVSWYQQTPGQGLQFLFEYFSETQRNKGNFPGRFSGRQFSNSRSEMNVSTLELGDSALYLCASSFTGTDTQYFGPGTRLTVL.